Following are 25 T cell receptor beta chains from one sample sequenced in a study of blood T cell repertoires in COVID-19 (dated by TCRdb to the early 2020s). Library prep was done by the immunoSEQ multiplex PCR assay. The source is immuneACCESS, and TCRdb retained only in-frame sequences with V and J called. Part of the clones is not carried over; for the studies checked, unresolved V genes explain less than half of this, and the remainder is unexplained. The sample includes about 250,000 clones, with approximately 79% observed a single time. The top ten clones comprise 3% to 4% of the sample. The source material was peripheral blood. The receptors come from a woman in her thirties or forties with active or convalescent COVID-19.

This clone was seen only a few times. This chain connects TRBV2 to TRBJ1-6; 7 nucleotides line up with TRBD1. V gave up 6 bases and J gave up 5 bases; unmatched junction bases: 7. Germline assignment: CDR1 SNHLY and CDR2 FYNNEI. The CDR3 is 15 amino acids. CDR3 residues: CASRETGTDNSPLHF. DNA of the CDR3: TGTGCCAGCAGGGAAACCGGGACAGATAATTCACCCCTCCACTTT.

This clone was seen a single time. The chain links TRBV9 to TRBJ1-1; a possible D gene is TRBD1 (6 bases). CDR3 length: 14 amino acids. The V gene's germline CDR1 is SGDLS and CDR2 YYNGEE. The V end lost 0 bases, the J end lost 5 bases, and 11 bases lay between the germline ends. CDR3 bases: TGTGCCAGCAGCGTAGCCCCAGGGGAGACTGAAGCTTTCTTT. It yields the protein CASSVAPGETEAFF. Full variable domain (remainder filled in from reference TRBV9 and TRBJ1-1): DSGVTQTPKHLITATGQRVTLRCSPRSGDLSVYWYQQSLDQGLQFLIQYYNGEERAKGNILERFSAQQFPDLHSELNLSSLELGDSALYFCASSVAPGETEAFFGQGTRLTVV.

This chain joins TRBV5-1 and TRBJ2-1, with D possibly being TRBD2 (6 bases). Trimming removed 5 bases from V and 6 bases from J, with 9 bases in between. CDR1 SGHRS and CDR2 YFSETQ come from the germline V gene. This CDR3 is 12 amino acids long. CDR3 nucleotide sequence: TGCGCCAGCAGTGATAGCGGCAATGAGCAGTTCTTC. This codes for CASSDSGNEQFF.

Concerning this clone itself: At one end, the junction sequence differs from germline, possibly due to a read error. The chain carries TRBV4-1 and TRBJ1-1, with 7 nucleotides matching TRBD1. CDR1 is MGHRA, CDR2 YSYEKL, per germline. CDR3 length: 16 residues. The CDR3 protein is CASSQDPDRQGSRAFF. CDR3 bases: TGCGCCAGCAGCCAAGATCCGGACCGACAGGGAAGTAGGGCTTTTTTT.

Here the CDR3 reads CASSIRRTGELFF. CDR3 coding DNA: TGTGCCAGCAGCATAAGGCGGACCGGGGAGCTGTTTTTT. This chain uses TRBV7-3 with TRBJ2-2, with no clear D. Germline V CDR1 and CDR2: SGHTA, FQGTGA. Trimming shortened V by 5 bases and J by 5 bases, and 9 bases separated the two germline ends. The CDR3 is 13 residues long.

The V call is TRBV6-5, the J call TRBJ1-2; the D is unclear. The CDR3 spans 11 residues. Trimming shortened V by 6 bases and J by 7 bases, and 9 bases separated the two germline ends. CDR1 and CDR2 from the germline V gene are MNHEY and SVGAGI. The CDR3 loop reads CASRNEAGYTF. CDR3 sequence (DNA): TGTGCCAGCAGGAATGAGGCTGGCTACACCTTC.

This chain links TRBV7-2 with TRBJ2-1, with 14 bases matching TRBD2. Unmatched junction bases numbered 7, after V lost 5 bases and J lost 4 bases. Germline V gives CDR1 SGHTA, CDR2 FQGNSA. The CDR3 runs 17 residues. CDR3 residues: CASSPTRTSGGYNEQFF. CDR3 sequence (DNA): TGTGCCAGCAGCCCGACCCGGACTAGCGGGGGGTACAATGAGCAGTTCTTC.

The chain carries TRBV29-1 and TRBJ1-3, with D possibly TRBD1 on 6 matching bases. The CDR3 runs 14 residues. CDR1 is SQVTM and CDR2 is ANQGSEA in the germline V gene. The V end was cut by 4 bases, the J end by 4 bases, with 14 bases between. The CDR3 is CSVARGAQGNTIYF. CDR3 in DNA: TGCAGCGTTGCTCGGGGGGCGCAAGGAAACACCATATATTTT.

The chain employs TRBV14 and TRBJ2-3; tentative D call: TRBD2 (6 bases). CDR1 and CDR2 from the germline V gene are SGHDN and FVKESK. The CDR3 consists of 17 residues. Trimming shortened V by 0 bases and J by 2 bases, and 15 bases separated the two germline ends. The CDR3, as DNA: TGTGCCAGCAGCCAAGATAGGCCGGGGGTGTTCACAGATACGCAGTATTTT. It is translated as CASSQDRPGVFTDTQYF.

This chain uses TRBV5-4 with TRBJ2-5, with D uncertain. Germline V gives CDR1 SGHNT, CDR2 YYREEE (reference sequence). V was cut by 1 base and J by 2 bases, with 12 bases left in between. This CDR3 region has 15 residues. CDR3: CASSLFAARQETQYF. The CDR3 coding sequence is TGTGCCAGCAGCTTGTTCGCTGCCCGGCAAGAGACCCAGTACTTC.

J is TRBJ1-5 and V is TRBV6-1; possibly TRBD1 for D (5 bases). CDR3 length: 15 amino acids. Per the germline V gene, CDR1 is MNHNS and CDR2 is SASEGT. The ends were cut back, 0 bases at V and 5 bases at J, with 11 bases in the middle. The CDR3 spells CASSEAVGGDQPQHF. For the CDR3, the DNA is TGTGCCAGCAGTGAAGCGGTGGGGGGGGATCAGCCCCAGCATTTT.

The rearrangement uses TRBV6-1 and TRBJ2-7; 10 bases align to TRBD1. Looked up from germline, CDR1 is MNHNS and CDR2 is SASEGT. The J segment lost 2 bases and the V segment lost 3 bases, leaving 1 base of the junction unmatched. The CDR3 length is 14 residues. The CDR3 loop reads CASSETGGPYEQYF. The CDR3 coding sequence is TGTGCCAGCAGTGAGACAGGGGGCCCCTACGAGCAGTACTTC.

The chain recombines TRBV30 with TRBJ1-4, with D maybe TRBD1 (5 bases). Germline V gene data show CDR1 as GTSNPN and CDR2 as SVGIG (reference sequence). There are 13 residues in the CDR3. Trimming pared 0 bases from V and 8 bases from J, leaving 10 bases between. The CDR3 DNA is TGTGCCTGGAGTGTAGGCGGGGGAGAAAAACTGTTTTTT. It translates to CAWSVGGGEKLFF.

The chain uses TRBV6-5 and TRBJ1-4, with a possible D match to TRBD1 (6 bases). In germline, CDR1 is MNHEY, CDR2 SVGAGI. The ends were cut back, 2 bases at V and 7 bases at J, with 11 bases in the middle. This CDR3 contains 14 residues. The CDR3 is CASSYDRGGEKLFF. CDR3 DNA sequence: TGTGCCAGCAGTTACGACCGAGGGGGTGAAAAACTGTTTTTT.

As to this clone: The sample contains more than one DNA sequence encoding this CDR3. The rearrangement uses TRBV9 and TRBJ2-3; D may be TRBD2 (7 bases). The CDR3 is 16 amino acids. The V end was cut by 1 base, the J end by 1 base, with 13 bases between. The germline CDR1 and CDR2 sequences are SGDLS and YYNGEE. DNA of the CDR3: TGTGCCAGCAGCGTACGAGGGGGGGCCGGCACAGATACGCAGTATTTT. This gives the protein CASSVRGGAGTDTQYF.

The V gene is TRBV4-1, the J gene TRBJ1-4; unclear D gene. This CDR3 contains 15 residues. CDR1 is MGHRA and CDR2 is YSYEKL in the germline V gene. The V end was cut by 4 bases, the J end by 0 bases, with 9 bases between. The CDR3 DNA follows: TGCGCCAGCAGCCCCGAGGGTGCAACTAATGAAAAACTGTTTTTT. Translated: CASSPEGATNEKLFF.

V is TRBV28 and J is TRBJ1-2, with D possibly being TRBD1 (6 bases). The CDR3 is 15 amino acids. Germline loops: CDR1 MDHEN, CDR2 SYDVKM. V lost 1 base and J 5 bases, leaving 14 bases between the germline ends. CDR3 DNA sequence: TGTGCCAGCAGTTTATTAGTAGGGGGTTATTATGGCTACACCTTC. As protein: CASSLLVGGYYGYTF.

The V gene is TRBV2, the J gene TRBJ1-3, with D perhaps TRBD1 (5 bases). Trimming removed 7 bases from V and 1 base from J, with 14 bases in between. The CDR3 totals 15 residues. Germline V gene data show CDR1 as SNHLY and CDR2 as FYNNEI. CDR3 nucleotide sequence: TGTGCCAGCACCCTCAGGGTGAAGTCTGGAAACACCATATATTTT. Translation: CASTLRVKSGNTIYF.

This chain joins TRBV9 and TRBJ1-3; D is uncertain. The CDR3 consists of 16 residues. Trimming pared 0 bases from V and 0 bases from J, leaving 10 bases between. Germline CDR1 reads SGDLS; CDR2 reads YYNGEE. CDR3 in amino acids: CASSVEARGSGNTIYF. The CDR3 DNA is TGTGCCAGCAGCGTAGAAGCCCGGGGCTCTGGAAACACCATATATTTT.

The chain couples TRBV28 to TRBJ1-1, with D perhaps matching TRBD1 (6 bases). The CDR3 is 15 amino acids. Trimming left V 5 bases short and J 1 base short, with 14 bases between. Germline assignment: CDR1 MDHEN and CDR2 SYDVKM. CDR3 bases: TGTGCCAGCAGTCGACGACAGGTGACGAACACTGAAGCTTTCTTT. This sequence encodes CASSRRQVTNTEAFF.

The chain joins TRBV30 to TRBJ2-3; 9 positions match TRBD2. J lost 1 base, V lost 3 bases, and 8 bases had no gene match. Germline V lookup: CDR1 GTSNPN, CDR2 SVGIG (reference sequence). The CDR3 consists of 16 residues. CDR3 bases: TGTGCCTGGAGCCTCACCCCTAGCGGGGGCACAGATACGCAGTATTTT. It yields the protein CAWSLTPSGGTDTQYF. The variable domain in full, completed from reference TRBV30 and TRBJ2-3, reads SQTIHQWPATLVQPVGSPLSLECTVEGTSNPNLYWYRQAAGRGLQLLFYSVGIGQISSEVPQNLSASRPQDRQFILSSKKLLLSDSGFYLCAWSLTPSGGTDTQYFGPGTRLTVL.

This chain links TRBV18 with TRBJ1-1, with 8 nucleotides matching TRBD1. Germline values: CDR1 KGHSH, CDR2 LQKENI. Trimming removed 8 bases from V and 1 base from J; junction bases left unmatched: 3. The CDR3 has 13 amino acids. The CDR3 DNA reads TGTGCCAGCGCGACAGGGGCGAACACTGAAGCTTTCTTT. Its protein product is CASATGANTEAFF.

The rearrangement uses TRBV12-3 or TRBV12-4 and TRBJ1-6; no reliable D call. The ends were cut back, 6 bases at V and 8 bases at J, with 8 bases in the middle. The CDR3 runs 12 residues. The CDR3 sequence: CASSLRDSPLHF. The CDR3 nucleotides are TGTGCCAGCAGCCTGAGGGATTCACCCCTCCACTTT.

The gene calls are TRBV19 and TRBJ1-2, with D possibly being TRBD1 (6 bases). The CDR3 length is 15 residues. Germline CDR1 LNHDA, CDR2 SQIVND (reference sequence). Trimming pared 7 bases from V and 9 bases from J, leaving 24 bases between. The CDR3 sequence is CASTDTQTGSSRYTF. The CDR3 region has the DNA TGTGCCAGTACTGACACTCAAACAGGGTCGTCGCGCTACACCTTC.

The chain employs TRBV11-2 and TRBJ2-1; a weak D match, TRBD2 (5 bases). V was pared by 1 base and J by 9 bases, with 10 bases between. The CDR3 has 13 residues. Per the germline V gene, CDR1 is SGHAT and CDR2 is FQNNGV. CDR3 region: CASSLAWETEQFF. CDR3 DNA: TGTGCCAGCAGCTTAGCCTGGGAGACTGAGCAGTTCTTC.